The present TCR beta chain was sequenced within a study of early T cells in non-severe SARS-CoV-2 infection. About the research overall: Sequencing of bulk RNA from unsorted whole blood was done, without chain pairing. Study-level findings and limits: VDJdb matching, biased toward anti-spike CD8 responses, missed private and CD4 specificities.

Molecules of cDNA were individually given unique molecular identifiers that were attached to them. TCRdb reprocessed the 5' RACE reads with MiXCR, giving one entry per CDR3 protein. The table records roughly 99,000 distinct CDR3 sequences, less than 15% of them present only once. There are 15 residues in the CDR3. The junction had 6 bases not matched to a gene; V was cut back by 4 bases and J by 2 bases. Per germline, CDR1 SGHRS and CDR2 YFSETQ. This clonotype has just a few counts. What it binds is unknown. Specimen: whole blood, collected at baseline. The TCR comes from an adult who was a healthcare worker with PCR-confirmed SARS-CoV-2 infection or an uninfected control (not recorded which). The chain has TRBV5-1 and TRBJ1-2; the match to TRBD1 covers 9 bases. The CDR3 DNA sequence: TGCGCCAGCAGCCTTACCGGGACAGGGAACTATGGCTACACCTTC. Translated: CASSLTGTGNYGYTF.